The count of the clone carrying this T cell receptor beta chain is one. The antigen is undetermined. This sample was included in a study of vaccination effects on CD4 cells after COVID-19. Across the whole study: Sample collection from a couple of convalescent patients occurred 16 days and one week before vaccination.

The CDR3 contains 15 residues. Germline CDR1 LGHDT, CDR2 YNNKEL (reference sequence). The junction had 5 bases not matched to a gene; V was cut back by 3 bases and J by 1 base. Findings of the study overall: Marked clonal contraction of both clone types appeared late after vaccination. The study enrolled few convalescent patients and sampled no early post-infection timepoints.

Profiled with immunoSEQ multiplex PCR; TCRdb holds only in-frame clones, not every one. The sample contains fewer than 30,000 clones, about 84% of which appear only once. Antigen-specific CD4+ T cells were expanded (with viral peptide pools) by the ViraFEST assay ahead of sequencing. CD4+ T cells were isolated after less than 13 days of culture. Infection with SARS-CoV-2 occurred in the person between March and December 2020, and PCR confirmed it. IL-2 medium supplanted half the medium on days 3 and 7. This chain joins TRBV3-1 (or the pseudogene TRBV3-2) and TRBJ2-7; 8 bases match TRBD2. This clonotype was sampled from a human donor who had a prior SARS-CoV-2 infection. The specimen comprised CD4+ T cells from PBMCs cultured with HCoV-NL63 spike peptides, sampled before COVID-19 vaccination. The CDR3 DNA reads TGTGCCAGCAGCCATGGCGGGGGGTGGTCCTACGAGCAGTACTTC. It specifies CASSHGGGWSYEQYF.